This TCR beta chain was captured by sequencing in a study of T cell responses to AZD1222 COVID-19 vaccine. Whole-study results and caveats: Seropositivity was recorded at baseline in only 6 or 7 AZD1222 recipients.

Only in-frame clones appear in the TCRdb table, and some are missing; sequencing was by immunoSEQ multiplex PCR. The sample lists about 150,000 clones, around 90% occurring once. In germline, CDR1 is LGHDT, CDR2 YNNKEL (reference sequence). The CDR3 is 12 amino acids. Trimming took 11 bases from V and 4 from J, leaving 12 bases between them. Comments on this clone: Its antigen is unidentified.

The chain links TRBV3-1 (or the pseudogene TRBV3-2) to TRBJ1-5, with D maybe TRBD1 (5 bases). This specimen consisted of peripheral blood, obtained 28 days after the second AZD1222 dose. This TCR came from an adult who received the AZD1222 COVID-19 vaccine. In DNA form, the CDR3 reads TGTGCCTGCGGGGGAGCGAATCAGCCCCAGCATTTT. Protein: CACGGANQPQHF.